Listed here are 5 T cell receptor beta chains from one sample, sequenced in a study of spatial heterogeneity in lung cancer. Time point given: sample taken at primary tumor resection. The antigens for these receptors are not known. Each CDR3 protein gets one entry after TCRdb re-called the 5' RACE reads with MiXCR. The table has about 28,000 distinct CDR3 sequences, 7% to 7.5% seen once. General observations from the study: Counts of expanded alpha and beta TCRs within tumors tracked the tumor nonsynonymous mutation count.

The source material was lung tumor tissue, sampled at surgery. The receptors shown here come from a male donor with early-stage non-small cell lung cancer.

The sample holds many counts of this clonotype. The genes are TRBV28 and TRBJ1-2; possible D gene TRBD1, 6 bases. The CDR3 loop spans 14 amino acids. CDR1 is MDHEN and CDR2 is SYDVKM in the germline V gene. CDR3 in DNA: TGTGTCTCAATGGGGCGGGGGCTCAACTATGGCTACACCTTC. Its protein product is CVSMGRGLNYGYTF.

At least ten counts were recorded for this clonotype. One junction end disagrees with the germline gene, perhaps due to a read error. CDR3 sequence reads: CSAQVRDSPRDF. Written as DNA, the CDR3 is TGCAGTGCTCAGGTCCGGGACAGCCCGAGGGACTTC. The chain couples TRBV20-1 to TRBJ2-7; 7 positions match TRBD1. This CDR3 has 12 residues. Germline V CDR1 and CDR2: DFQATT, SNEGSKA (reference sequence).

This clonotype was seen repeatedly, ten times or more. V is TRBV20-1 and J is TRBJ2-7, with TRBD1 as a possible D gene (6 bases). CDR3 length: 15 amino acids. With 0 bases removed from V and 3 bases from J, the gap between germline ends came to 15 bases. CDR1 is DFQATT and CDR2 is SNEGSKA in the germline V gene (reference sequence). In DNA, the CDR3 is TGCAGTGCTAGAGAAGGACAGAGTCCCCTCTACGAGCAGTACTTC. It is translated as CSAREGQSPLYEQYF.

This clonotype occurred a few times. This sequence joins TRBV3-1 and TRBJ2-5; the D is unclear. V was clipped by 6 bases and J by 5 bases, with 10 bases between them. Germline V gene lookup returns CDR1 LGHDT and CDR2 YNNKEL (reference sequence). CDR3 length equals 12 residues. CDR3: CASRRNGETQYF. The CDR3 bases are TGTGCCAGCAGACGTAACGGCGAGACCCAGTACTTC.

The chain has TRBV5-5 and TRBJ1-5, with D perhaps TRBD1 (5 bases). V was trimmed by 3 bases and J by 9 bases, leaving 13 bases between them. This CDR3 region has 13 residues. Germline V gene sequence: CDR1 SGHKS, CDR2 YYEKEE (reference sequence). The CDR3 nucleotides are TGTGCCAGCAGCTCCATGCCCCAGGGGCCCCAGCATTTT. It is translated as CASSSMPQGPQHF.